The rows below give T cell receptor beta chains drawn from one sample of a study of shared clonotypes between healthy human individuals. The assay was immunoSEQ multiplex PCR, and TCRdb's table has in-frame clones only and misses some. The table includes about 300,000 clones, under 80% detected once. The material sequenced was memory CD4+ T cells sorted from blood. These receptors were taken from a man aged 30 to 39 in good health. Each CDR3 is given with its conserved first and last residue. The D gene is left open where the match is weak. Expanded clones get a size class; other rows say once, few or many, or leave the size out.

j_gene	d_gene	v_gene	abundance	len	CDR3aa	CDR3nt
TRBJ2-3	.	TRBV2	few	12	CATRTGTDTQYF	TGTGCCACCAGGACTGGCACAGATACGCAGTATTTT
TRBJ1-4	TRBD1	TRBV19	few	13	CASTDREGEKLFF	TGTGCCAGTACTGACAGGGAAGGTGAAAAACTGTTTTTT
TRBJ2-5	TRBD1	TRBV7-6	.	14	CASSLVSGGETQYF	TGTGCCAGCAGCTTAGTATCAGGGGGCGAGACCCAGTACTTC
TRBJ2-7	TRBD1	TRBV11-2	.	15	CASSLGTGNTYEQYF	TGTGCCAGCAGCTTAGGGACAGGGAATACCTACGAGCAGTACTTC
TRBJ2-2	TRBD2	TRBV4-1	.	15	CASSQDAGGFGELFF	TGCGCCAGCAGCCAAGATGCGGGGGGCTTCGGGGAGCTGTTTTTT
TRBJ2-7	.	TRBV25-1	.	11	CASKGQGEQYF	TGTGCCAGCAAGGGGCAAGGGGAGCAGTACTTC
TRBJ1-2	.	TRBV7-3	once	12	CASGRRGYGYTF	TGTGCCAGCGGCAGGAGGGGCTATGGCTACACCTTC
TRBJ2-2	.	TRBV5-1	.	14	CASSSVVNTGELFF	TGCGCCAGCAGCAGCGTCGTTAACACCGGGGAGCTGTTTTTT
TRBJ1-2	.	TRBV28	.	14	CASTYPLHNYGYTF	TGTGCCAGCACCTATCCCCTCCATAACTATGGCTACACCTTC
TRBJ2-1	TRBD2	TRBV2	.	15	CASSPSGRAADEQFF	TGTGCCAGCAGTCCTAGCGGGAGGGCCGCCGATGAGCAGTTCTTC
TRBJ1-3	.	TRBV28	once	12	CATGANGNTIYF	TGTGCCACTGGGGCGAATGGAAACACCATATATTTT
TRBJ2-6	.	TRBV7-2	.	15	CASSLGLTGANVLTF	TGTGCCAGCAGCTTAGGTCTTACCGGGGCCAACGTCCTGACTTTC
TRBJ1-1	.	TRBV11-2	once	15	CASSLDAGVNTEAFF	TGTGCCAGCAGCTTAGATGCAGGGGTGAACACTGAAGCTTTCTTT
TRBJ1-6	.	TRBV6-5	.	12	CASMGTFPPLHF	TGTGCCAGCATGGGGACATTTCCACCCCTCCACTTT
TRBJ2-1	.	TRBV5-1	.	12	CASSLTKDEQFF	TGCGCCAGCAGCTTGACGAAAGATGAGCAGTTCTTC
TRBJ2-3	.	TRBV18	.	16	CASSQESGPSTDTQYF	TGTGCCAGCTCCCAAGAGTCGGGACCCAGCACAGATACGCAGTATTTT
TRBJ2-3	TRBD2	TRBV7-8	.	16	CASSSKRLAGVYTQYF	TGTGCCAGCAGCTCCAAACGACTAGCGGGAGTGTATACGCAGTATTTT
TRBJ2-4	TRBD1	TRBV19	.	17	CASSKTGTVVSKNIQYF	TGTGCCAGTAGCAAAACCGGGACAGTTGTTTCCAAAAACATTCAGTACTTC